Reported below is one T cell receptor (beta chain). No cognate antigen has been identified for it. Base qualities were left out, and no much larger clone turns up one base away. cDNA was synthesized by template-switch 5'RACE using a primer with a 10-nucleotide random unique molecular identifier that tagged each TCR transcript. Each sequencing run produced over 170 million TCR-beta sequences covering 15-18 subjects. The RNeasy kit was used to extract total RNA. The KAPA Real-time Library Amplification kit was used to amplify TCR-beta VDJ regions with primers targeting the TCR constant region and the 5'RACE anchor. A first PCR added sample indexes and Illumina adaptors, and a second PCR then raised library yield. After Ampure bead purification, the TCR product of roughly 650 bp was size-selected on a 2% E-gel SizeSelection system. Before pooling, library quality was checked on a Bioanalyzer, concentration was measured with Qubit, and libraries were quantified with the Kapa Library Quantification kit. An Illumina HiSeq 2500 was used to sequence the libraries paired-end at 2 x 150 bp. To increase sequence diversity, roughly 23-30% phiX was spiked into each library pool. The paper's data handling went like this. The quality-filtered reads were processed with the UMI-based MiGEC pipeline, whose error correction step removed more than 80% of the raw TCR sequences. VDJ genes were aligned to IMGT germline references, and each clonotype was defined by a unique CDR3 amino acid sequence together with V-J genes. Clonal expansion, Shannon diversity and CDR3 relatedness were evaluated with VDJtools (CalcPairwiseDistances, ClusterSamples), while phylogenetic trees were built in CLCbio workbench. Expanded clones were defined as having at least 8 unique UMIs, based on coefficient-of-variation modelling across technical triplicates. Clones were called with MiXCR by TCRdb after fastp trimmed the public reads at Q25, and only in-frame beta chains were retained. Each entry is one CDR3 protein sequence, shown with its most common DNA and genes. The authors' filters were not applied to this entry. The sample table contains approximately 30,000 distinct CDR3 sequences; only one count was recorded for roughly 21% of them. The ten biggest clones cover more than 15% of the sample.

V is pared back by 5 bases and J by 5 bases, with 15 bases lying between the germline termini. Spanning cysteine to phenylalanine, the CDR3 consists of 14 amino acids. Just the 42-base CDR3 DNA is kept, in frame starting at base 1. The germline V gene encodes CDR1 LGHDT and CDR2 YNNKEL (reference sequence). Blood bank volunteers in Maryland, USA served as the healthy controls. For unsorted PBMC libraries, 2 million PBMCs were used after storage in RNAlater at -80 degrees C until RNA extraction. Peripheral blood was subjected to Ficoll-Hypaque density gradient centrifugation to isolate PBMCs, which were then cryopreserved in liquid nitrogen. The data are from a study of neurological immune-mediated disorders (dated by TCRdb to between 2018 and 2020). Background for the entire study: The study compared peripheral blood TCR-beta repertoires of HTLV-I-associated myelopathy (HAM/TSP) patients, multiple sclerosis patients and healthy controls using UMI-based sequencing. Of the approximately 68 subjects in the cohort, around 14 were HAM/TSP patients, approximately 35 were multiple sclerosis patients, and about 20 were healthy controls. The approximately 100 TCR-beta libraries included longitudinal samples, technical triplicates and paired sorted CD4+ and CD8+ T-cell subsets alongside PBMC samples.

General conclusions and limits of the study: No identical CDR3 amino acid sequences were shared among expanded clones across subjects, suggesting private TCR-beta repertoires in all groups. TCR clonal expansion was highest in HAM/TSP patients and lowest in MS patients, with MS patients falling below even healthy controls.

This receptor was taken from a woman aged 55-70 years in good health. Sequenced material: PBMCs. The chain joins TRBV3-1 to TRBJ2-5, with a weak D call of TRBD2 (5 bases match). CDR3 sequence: CASSASEREETQYF. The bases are TGTGCCAGCAGCGCGTCTGAGAGGGAGGAGACCCAGTACTTC.